The clone carrying this TCR beta chain was detected only a few times. The antigen is not known. This sample is drawn from a study of CD8 T cells in Susac syndrome. Study findings and constraints: The total CD8+ repertoires yielded sixteen Susac-specific public clones and the CD8+ TEMRA repertoires yielded a few.

Germline values: CDR1 LGHDT, CDR2 YNNKEL (reference sequence). This CDR3 is built from 12 residues. Trimming left V 0 bases short and J 5 bases short, with 4 bases between. When the RNA was reverse transcribed, random hexamers were used with an input of about 0.45 to 1 ug. The authors amplified TCR beta CDR3 across 54 Vbeta and 13 Jbeta using immunoSEQ multiplex PCR. TCRdb recomputed calls from the immunoSEQ multiplex PCR reads with MiXCR, one row per CDR3 protein. The sample consists of tens of thousands of distinct CDR3 sequences, 94% of them appearing once. V usage is TRBV3-1 and J usage is TRBJ2-5; no definite D call. The clonotype originates from a human donor with Susac syndrome. The sample was CD8+ T cells from PBMCs. The DNA of the CDR3 is TGTGCCAGCAGCCAAGAAATGGAGACCCAGTACTTC. This translates into CASSQEMETQYF.